Detailed here is one TCR beta chain. Its antigen is unknown. The ends were cut back, 4 bases at V and 6 bases at J, with 10 bases in the middle. This CDR3 comprises 13 residues. The V gene's germline CDR1 is SGHNT and CDR2 YENEEA. This sample is drawn from a study of T cells in Graves' hyperthyroidism and ophthalmopathy. General study results and limits: Blood shared most expanded thyroid clonotypes above 0.001.

The investigators amplified TCR beta CDR3 regions from RNA transcripts. RT-PCR in the first round (using the HTBI primer set) targeted the TCR CDR3. From the multiplex PCR reads, TCRdb called clonotypes with MiXCR, one entry per CDR3 protein. The data contain some 690,000 distinct CDR3 sequences, 17% of them singletons. The source material was blood. This receptor was identified in a middle-aged man with Graves' hyperthyroidism. This chain links TRBV11-3 with TRBJ2-4; D may be TRBD1 (6 bases). The CDR3 DNA reads as TGTGCCAGCAGCTCCCGGGACACAAACATTCAGTACTTC. Its translation: CASSSRDTNIQYF.